Presented here are 27 T cell receptor beta chains from one specimen sequenced in a study of blood T cell repertoires in COVID-19. Sequencing was performed with immunoSEQ multiplex PCR; in TCRdb, only in-frame clones are kept and a portion is missing. This repertoire shows about 11,000 clones, 87% found once; its top ten account for 20% to 30%. Material: peripheral blood. The receptors stem from a man under 40 with active or convalescent COVID-19.

The chain joins TRBV4-1 to TRBJ1-6; D gene uncertain. Germline loops: CDR1 MGHRA, CDR2 YSYEKL. This CDR3 comprises 18 residues. Trimming cost V 7 bases and J 7 bases, with 26 bases left between them. DNA for the CDR3: TGCGCCAGCAAACCAGACCCGGGCCTATCTAGCGGCAATTCACCCCTCCACTTT. Protein: CASKPDPGLSSGNSPLHF.

V and J are TRBV4-1 and TRBJ2-2, with 12 positions matching TRBD2. The CDR3 has 15 residues. V lost 7 bases, J lost 6 bases, and 6 bases stayed unmatched. Germline assignment: CDR1 MGHRA and CDR2 YSYEKL. The CDR3 DNA follows: TGCGCCAGCACCCTAGCGGGGGGGCTAGCCGGGGAGCTGTTTTTT. Translated: CASTLAGGLAGELFF.

This chain links TRBV6-5 with TRBJ2-7, with 10 bases identical to TRBD1. The trim removed 6 bases at V and 5 bases at J, leaving 7 bases unmatched. CDR1 is MNHEY and CDR2 is SVGAGI in the germline V gene. CDR3 length: 14 amino acids. As DNA, the CDR3 is TGTGCCAGCAGAACCGGGACAGGGGACGACGAGCAGTACTTC. It specifies CASRTGTGDDEQYF.

The V gene is TRBV3-1 (or the pseudogene TRBV3-2), the J gene TRBJ2-5, with TRBD1 as a possible D gene (5 bases). The CDR3 totals 15 residues. Per the germline V gene, CDR1 is LGHDT and CDR2 is YNNKEL (reference sequence). V was trimmed by 3 bases and J by 5 bases, leaving 16 bases between them. The CDR3 loop is CASSQDTREEETQYF. CDR3 nucleotides: TGTGCCAGCAGCCAGGACACAAGGGAAGAGGAGACCCAGTACTTC.

The chain carries TRBV6-5 and TRBJ2-1; TRBD1 agrees at 10 bases. This CDR3 contains 16 residues. The junction had 11 bases not matched to a gene; V was cut back by 4 bases and J by 8 bases. Germline V gives CDR1 MNHEY, CDR2 SVGAGI. CDR3: CASSSTRQGALHEQFF. CDR3 nucleotides: TGTGCCAGCAGTTCCACAAGACAGGGGGCCCTACATGAGCAGTTCTTC.

This clone was seen more than once but under ten times. The rearrangement links TRBV19 to TRBJ2-1, with TRBD2 matching 9 bases. Per the germline V gene, CDR1 is LNHDA and CDR2 is SQIVND (reference sequence). V lost 5 bases to trimming and J lost 10 bases; unmatched junction nucleotides: 18. The CDR3 is made up of 17 amino acids. The DNA for the CDR3 is TGTGCCAGTAGTCCGGGGCTAGCGGGGACCCCGCGGAACGAGCAGTTCTTC. Amino acid sequence: CASSPGLAGTPRNEQFF.

There are a few counts of this clone. This chain joins TRBV12-3 or TRBV12-4 and TRBJ2-5, with TRBD1 as a possible D gene (6 bases). The V gene lost 2 bases and the J gene lost 5 bases, with 9 bases spanning the gap. The CDR3 consists of 13 residues. CDR3 amino acids: CASSLQGRETQYF. The CDR3 coding sequence is TGTGCCAGCAGTTTACAGGGGCGGGAGACCCAGTACTTC.

The genes are TRBV19 and TRBJ1-5; 7 positions agree with TRBD1. This CDR3 region has 19 residues. With 0 bases clipped from V and 0 bases from J, the junction kept 11 bases outside the gene matches. Germline V gene data show CDR1 as LNHDA and CDR2 as SQIVND (reference sequence). This chain's CDR3 is CASSIDLTGTEYSNQPQHF. DNA for the CDR3: TGTGCCAGTAGTATAGATTTAACCGGGACAGAGTATAGCAATCAGCCCCAGCATTTT.

This clone was picked up one time. The V call is TRBV6-1, the J call TRBJ2-5; no reliable D call. Trimming left V 1 base short and J 4 bases short, with 10 bases between. The CDR3 loop spans 14 amino acids. In germline, CDR1 is MNHNS, CDR2 SASEGT. Written as DNA, the CDR3 is TGTGCCAGCAGTGAAGGGCCCCTTCGAGAGACCCAGTACTTC. Its protein product is CASSEGPLRETQYF.

A remark on this clone: A much larger clone differs by one base, so this may be a read error. Other nucleotide sequences in the sample specify the same CDR3. The chain is built from TRBV7-8 and TRBJ1-4; 8 bases are a match to TRBD1. The germline CDR1 and CDR2 sequences are SGHVS and FQNEAQ. J was trimmed by 7 bases and V by 4 bases; bases with no gene match: 26. This CDR3 comprises 21 residues. CDR3 nucleotide sequence: TGTGCCAGCAGCTCTTACCCTATCACCGGGACAGGACCCGAACTGGGTGAAAAACTGTTTTTT. Amino acid sequence: CASSSYPITGTGPELGEKLFF.

J is TRBJ1-4 and V is TRBV4-1, with D unresolved. This CDR3 region has 15 residues. Trimming shortened V by 1 base and J by 5 bases, and 11 bases separated the two germline ends. CDR1 is MGHRA and CDR2 is YSYEKL in the germline V gene. In nucleotides, the CDR3 is TGCGCCAGCAGCCAAGGCCAAGGAGCAAATGAAAAACTGTTTTTT. Residues: CASSQGQGANEKLFF.

The V and J genes are TRBV7-8 and TRBJ2-1, with 13 nucleotides matching TRBD2. The germline CDR1 and CDR2 sequences are SGHVS and FQNEAQ. This CDR3 is 17 amino acids long. Germline trimming cut 4 bases from V and 7 bases from J; bases unmatched to any gene: 10. This CDR3 is CASSSIPKTSGGNEQFF. The CDR3 DNA follows: TGTGCCAGCAGCTCTATCCCCAAGACTAGCGGGGGGAATGAGCAGTTCTTC.

The chain has TRBV6-5 and TRBJ1-5; TRBD1 is a possible D gene (6 bases). The germline V gene has CDR1 MNHEY and CDR2 SVGAGI. This CDR3 is built from 15 residues. Trimming pared 4 bases from V and 1 base from J, leaving 11 bases between. The chain's CDR3 is CASSLSGTSNQPQHF. The CDR3 bases are TGTGCCAGCAGTTTATCCGGGACAAGCAATCAGCCCCAGCATTTT.

The chain uses TRBV4-1 and TRBJ2-3, with 7 bases aligning to TRBD2. The CDR3 is 14 amino acids. The J segment lost 4 bases and the V segment lost 1 base, leaving 2 bases of the junction unmatched. CDR1 is MGHRA, CDR2 YSYEKL, per germline. The CDR3 sequence is CASSQVGGADTQYF. In DNA, the CDR3 is TGCGCCAGCAGCCAAGTTGGGGGGGCAGATACGCAGTATTTT.

The rearrangement links TRBV10-2 to TRBJ2-7; D perhaps matches TRBD1 (6 bases). CDR1 WSHSY and CDR2 SAAADI come from the germline V gene. Trimming pared 7 bases from V and 7 bases from J, leaving 14 bases between. This CDR3 comprises 12 residues. CDR3 DNA sequence: TGCGCCAGCACCACACAGGGCTATGAGCAGTACTTC. The encoded protein is CASTTQGYEQYF.

This clone was observed once. The chain joins TRBV7-3 to TRBJ2-3; D is undetermined. Trimming took off 2 bases at V and 4 bases at J, with 7 bases between the two ends. From germline, CDR1 is SGHTA and CDR2 FQGTGA. This CDR3 contains 13 residues. The chain's CDR3 is CASSLSLPDTQYF. CDR3 DNA sequence: TGTGCCAGCAGCTTATCACTTCCAGATACGCAGTATTTT.

CDR3 in DNA: TGTGCCAGCAGTCGGCCCGGGGACACCCAAGAGACCCAGTACTTC. It translates to CASSRPGDTQETQYF. The rearrangement links TRBV6-5 to TRBJ2-5; D is possibly TRBD1 (6 bases). V was shortened by 5 bases and J by 1 base, with 14 bases between the two germline ends. This CDR3 region has 15 residues. Germline-derived CDR1 and CDR2 are MNHEY and SVGAGI.

This clone was observed a single time. The chain uses TRBV19 and TRBJ1-3; 9 bases are a match to TRBD1. V lost 5 bases and J lost 3; bases outside the gene matches: 8. Germline values: CDR1 LNHDA, CDR2 SQIVND (reference sequence). The CDR3 runs to 16 residues. The CDR3 sequence: CASSPGTGLSGNTIYF. The DNA of the CDR3 is TGTGCCAGTAGTCCCGGGACAGGGTTGAGTGGAAACACCATATATTTT. Full variable domain (outside the CDR3, taken from reference TRBV19 and TRBJ1-3): DGGITQSPKYLFRKEGQNVTLSCEQNLNHDAMYWYRQDPGQGLRLIYYSQIVNDFQKGDIAEGYSVSREKKESFPLTVTSAQKNPTAFYLCASSPGTGLSGNTIYFGEGSWLTVV.

The chain employs TRBV6-5 and TRBJ1-5, with 9 bases matching TRBD1. CDR3 length: 15 amino acids. J lost 0 bases, V lost 5 bases, and 2 bases had no gene match. Germline CDR1 is MNHEY and CDR2 is SVGAGI. Here the CDR3 reads CASSRDRASNQPQHF. The DNA for the CDR3 is TGTGCCAGCAGTCGGGACAGGGCTAGCAATCAGCCCCAGCATTTT.

This clone was counted between two and nine times. This chain links TRBV29-1 with TRBJ1-1; 7 bases are shared with TRBD1. J was trimmed by 4 bases and V by 4 bases; bases with no gene match: 9. Germline CDR1 SQVTM, CDR2 ANQGSEA. This CDR3 is built from 14 residues. The CDR3 coding sequence is TGCAGCGTTGGACAGGGTTTGGGTAGCACTGAAGCTTTCTTT. Translated: CSVGQGLGSTEAFF.

The chain carries TRBV18 and TRBJ2-1; 7 nucleotides match TRBD2. This CDR3 region has 15 residues. The V gene's germline CDR1 is KGHSH and CDR2 LQKENI. The V and J ends lost 0 bases and 8 bases, in that order; junction bases with no gene match: 7. CDR3 sequence: CASSPPRDGRDEQFF. For the CDR3, the DNA is TGTGCCAGCTCACCACCGCGAGATGGGAGGGATGAGCAGTTCTTC. Together with reference TRBV18 and TRBJ2-1, the CDR3 gives the full variable domain: NAGVMQNPRHLVRRRGQEARLRCSPMKGHSHVYWYRQLPEEGLKFMVYLQKENIIDESGMPKERFSAEFPKEGPSILRIQQVVRGDSAAYFCASSPPRDGRDEQFFGPGTRLTVL.

The chain is built from TRBV10-3 and TRBJ2-3; TRBD1 matches 7 bases. Germline V gives CDR1 ENHRY, CDR2 SYGVKD. With 7 bases clipped from V and 2 bases from J, the junction kept 6 bases outside the gene matches. The CDR3 contains 14 residues. The CDR3 reads CAINRGRDTDTQYF. The DNA for the CDR3 is TGTGCCATCAACAGGGGCAGGGACACAGATACGCAGTATTTT.

The chain has TRBV30 and TRBJ1-4; TRBD1 matches at 8 bases. CDR1 is GTSNPN, CDR2 SVGIG, per germline (reference sequence). V lost 2 bases to trimming and J lost 4 bases; unmatched junction nucleotides: 3. The CDR3 length is 14 residues. CDR3 nucleotide sequence: TGTGCCTGGAGTCTGACAGGGGTTAATGAAAAACTGTTTTTT. Translation gives CAWSLTGVNEKLFF.

This clone is classed as large. The chain recombines TRBV5-6 with TRBJ1-2; D is possibly TRBD1 (6 bases). This CDR3 is built from 16 residues. In germline, CDR1 is SGHDT, CDR2 YYEEEE. V was cut by 2 bases and J by 4 bases, with 18 bases left in between. The CDR3 DNA reads as TGTGCCAGCAGCTTTGGTCGGTTTGGGGGCGGCTATGGCTACACCTTC. As protein: CASSFGRFGGGYGYTF.

V gene TRBV11-3 combines with J gene TRBJ2-1; 11 nucleotides align to TRBD2. The germline gives CDR1 SGHNT, CDR2 YENEEA. The CDR3 is 17 amino acids. With 5 bases clipped from V and 5 bases from J, the junction kept 11 bases outside the gene matches. The chain's CDR3 is CASSPRGSGGAHNEQFF. The CDR3 nucleotides are TGTGCCAGCAGCCCCCGAGGTAGCGGGGGGGCCCACAATGAGCAGTTCTTC.

This chain joins TRBV25-1 and TRBJ1-1; 9 bases align to TRBD1. V dropped 0 bases and J dropped 7; count of bases not matched to a gene: 3. The CDR3 is 14 amino acids. Germline CDR1 reads MGHDK; CDR2 reads SYGVNS. The CDR3 is CASSEYPGQGEAFF. The CDR3, as DNA: TGTGCCAGCAGTGAATACCCGGGACAGGGTGAAGCTTTCTTT.

In DNA, the CDR3 is TGTGCCAGCACCCAGGGACAGCCGAACACTGAAGCTTTCTTT. It encodes CASTQGQPNTEAFF. V gene TRBV6-6 combines with J gene TRBJ1-1, with 7 bases aligning to TRBD1. The V and J ends lost 7 bases and 1 base, in that order; junction bases with no gene match: 6. The CDR3 loop spans 14 amino acids. The V gene's germline CDR1 is MNHNY and CDR2 SVGAGI (reference sequence).